Following are 24 T cell receptor beta chains from one sample sequenced in a study of CD8 T cells in Susac syndrome (dated by TCRdb to between 2018 and 2021). To prepare the library, the immunoSEQ multiplex PCR assay was applied. RNA was extracted using the RNeasy kit, and roughly 0.5 to 1 microgram was reverse transcribed with random hexamers. TCRdb's own reprocessing of the public reads used fastp at Q25 and MiXCR and kept productive beta chains. Rows merge per CDR3 protein into single entries with the most common DNA and genes. This sample comprises roughly 150,000 distinct CDR3 sequences, roughly 94% of them detected only once. The ten largest clonotypes hold more than 0.15% of the sample. Sequencing was done on a sample of CD8+ T cells from PBMCs. The receptors stem from a human donor with Susac syndrome.

This clonotype was found once. The chain employs TRBV5-4 and TRBJ2-5; 9 bases fit TRBD1. Trimming removed 5 bases from V and 4 bases from J; junction bases left unmatched: 6. Germline V gene sequence: CDR1 SGHNT, CDR2 YYREEE (reference sequence). The CDR3 is made up of 14 amino acids. The DNA of the CDR3 is TGTGCCAGCAGGGGGGACAGGGTCGCAGAGACCCAGTACTTC. Residues: CASRGDRVAETQYF.

This clonotype has only one observation. The V call is TRBV7-6, the J call TRBJ2-1; 12 bases line up with TRBD2. This CDR3 spans 16 amino acids. The V segment lost 1 base and the J segment 7 bases; nucleotides outside the gene matches: 5. Per the germline V gene, CDR1 is SGHVS and CDR2 is FNYEAQ. CDR3 in amino acids: CASSLVTSGSLNEQFF. The CDR3 nucleotides are TGTGCCAGCAGCTTAGTGACTAGCGGGAGTTTGAATGAGCAGTTCTTC.

The chain uses TRBV18 and TRBJ1-5, with D uncertain. The CDR3 is 14 amino acids. CDR1 is KGHSH, CDR2 LQKENI, per germline. Trimming removed 6 bases from V and 8 bases from J, with 17 bases in between. The DNA for the CDR3 is TGTGCCAGCTCCCCCAGCGGCCCTGGTGAGCCCCAGCATTTT. Protein product: CASSPSGPGEPQHF.

The chain couples TRBV4-1 to TRBJ2-4, with no clear D. V lost 3 bases and J 3 bases, leaving 12 bases between the germline ends. From germline, CDR1 is MGHRA and CDR2 YSYEKL. The CDR3 has 15 residues. The CDR3 DNA is TGCGCCAGCAGCCAGTTAGGATTAGGCAAAAACATTCAGTACTTC. Translated: CASSQLGLGKNIQYF.

The chain recombines TRBV27 with TRBJ2-7, with TRBD1 matching over 9 bases. The CDR3 runs to 14 residues. The germline V gene has CDR1 MNHEY and CDR2 SMNVEV (reference sequence). V shed 5 bases and J 4 bases; nucleotides not matched to a gene: 6. CDR3 amino acids: CASSMTGGGYEQYF. DNA for the CDR3: TGTGCCAGCAGTATGACAGGGGGGGGGTACGAGCAGTACTTC.

This clonotype appeared once. The chain joins TRBV7-2 to TRBJ2-5; the D call may be TRBD1 or TRBD2 (6 bases each). The germline V gene encodes CDR1 SGHTA and CDR2 FQGNSA. V lost 0 bases to trimming and J lost 5 bases, with 16 bases between them. The CDR3 runs 16 residues. The CDR3 sequence: CASSLAGGRGAETQYF. The CDR3 nucleotides are TGTGCCAGCAGCTTAGCAGGGGGGCGAGGCGCGGAGACCCAGTACTTC.

V usage is TRBV5-4 and J usage is TRBJ2-7, with TRBD2 as a possible D gene (5 bases). CDR3 length: 14 residues. Germline V CDR1 and CDR2: SGHNT, YYREEE (reference sequence). V was pared by 0 bases and J by 7 bases, with 14 bases between. CDR3 sequence (DNA): TGTGCCAGCAGCTTGGCGCAGGTAGGGAGAGAGCAGTACTTC. Protein product: CASSLAQVGREQYF.

The chain combines TRBV5-1 with TRBJ2-1, with D possibly being TRBD1 or TRBD2 (5 bases each). Per germline, CDR1 SGHRS and CDR2 YFSETQ. V dropped 0 bases and J dropped 10 bases, with 11 bases sitting between them. CDR3 size: 13 residues. The CDR3 region has the DNA TGCGCCAGCAGCTTGGCCGTTGGGGACGAGCAGTTCTTC. Encoded protein: CASSLAVGDEQFF.

The J gene is TRBJ2-5, the V gene TRBV29-1; either TRBD1 or TRBD2 may supply D (5 bases each). Germline V CDR1 and CDR2: SQVTM, ANQGSEA. The CDR3 is made up of 17 amino acids. Deletions cut 3 bases from V and 5 bases from J, with 25 bases between. This CDR3 reads CSVDLTPIGASGETQYF. DNA for the CDR3: TGCAGCGTTGACTTAACTCCCATAGGGGCTTCGGGGGAGACCCAGTACTTC.

The chain carries TRBV27 and TRBJ2-7; 10 nucleotides match TRBD1. CDR3 length equals 14 residues. Germline V gives CDR1 MNHEY, CDR2 SMNVEV (reference sequence). V shed 5 bases and J 6 bases; nucleotides not matched to a gene: 7. The CDR3 reads CASSAGTGEFEQYF. CDR3 nucleotide sequence: TGTGCCAGCAGTGCCGGGACAGGGGAGTTCGAGCAGTACTTC.

Here the CDR3 reads CASSPASISPDEQFF. CDR3 in DNA: TGTGCCAGCTCACCGGCTAGCATTTCCCCGGATGAGCAGTTCTTC. The chain is built from TRBV18 and TRBJ2-1; weak D call: TRBD2 (5 bases). V was trimmed by 3 bases and J by 8 bases, leaving 17 bases between them. The CDR3 covers 15 residues. From germline, CDR1 is KGHSH and CDR2 LQKENI.

The gene calls are TRBV12-3 or TRBV12-4 and TRBJ1-5, with no clear D. This CDR3 has 14 amino acids. V lost 6 bases and J 4 bases, leaving 13 bases between the germline ends. For the CDR3, the DNA is TGTGCCAGCAGCCCCGGGCAGCCGAATCAGCCCCAGCATTTT. This sequence encodes CASSPGQPNQPQHF.

This clonotype was counted a single time. The chain couples TRBV4-1 to TRBJ2-7, with 9 bases fitting TRBD1. V shed 2 bases and J 5 bases; nucleotides not matched to a gene: 10. Germline values: CDR1 MGHRA, CDR2 YSYEKL. The CDR3 sequence is 16 residues long. The CDR3 spells CASSQPGQGRVHEQYF. Here the CDR3 DNA reads TGCGCCAGCAGCCAACCCGGACAGGGGAGAGTCCACGAGCAGTACTTC.

This clonotype was seen a single time. The chain recombines TRBV6-1 with TRBJ2-2, with TRBD1 matching over 8 bases. V gave up 6 bases and J gave up 2 bases; unmatched junction bases: 11. CDR3 size: 17 residues. Germline V gene data show CDR1 as MNHNS and CDR2 as SASEGT. The CDR3 bases are TGTGCCAGCAGCCTGAGAATGACAGGGGAAAACACCGGGGAGCTGTTTTTT. It is translated as CASSLRMTGENTGELFF.

This clonotype was recorded only once. The J gene is TRBJ1-2, the V gene TRBV29-1; a weak D match, TRBD1 (5 bases). The CDR3 runs to 13 residues. Germline CDR1 reads SQVTM; CDR2 reads ANQGSEA. The germline V and J ends were trimmed by 1 base and 3 bases, with 9 bases remaining between them. The CDR3 loop is CSVEAGTDYGYTF. The CDR3, as DNA: TGCAGCGTTGAAGCCGGGACTGACTATGGCTACACCTTC.

The rearrangement joins TRBV6-5 to TRBJ1-1; D is uncertain. Trimming took 0 bases from V and 4 from J, leaving 6 bases between them. Germline V gene sequence: CDR1 MNHEY, CDR2 SVGAGI. The CDR3 spans 13 residues. CDR3 residues: CASSYSQATEAFF. In nucleotides, the CDR3 is TGTGCCAGCAGTTACTCGCAGGCCACTGAAGCTTTCTTT.

The rearrangement uses TRBV18 and TRBJ2-7; D unresolved. CDR1 KGHSH and CDR2 LQKENI come from the germline V gene. The CDR3 runs to 11 residues. V was cut by 2 bases and J by 5 bases, with 4 bases left in between. The CDR3 DNA follows: TGTGCCAGCTCACCATCTAACGAGCAGTACTTC. This translates into CASSPSNEQYF.

The rearrangement links TRBV11-2 to TRBJ1-5; no clear D. V shed 1 base and J shed 5 bases, with 12 bases lying between them. CDR1 SGHAT and CDR2 FQNNGV come from the germline V gene. This CDR3 region has 15 residues. The CDR3 protein is CASSLAGRWDQPQHF. The DNA for the CDR3 is TGTGCCAGCAGCTTAGCCGGGAGGTGGGATCAGCCCCAGCATTTT.

This chain links TRBV6-5 with TRBJ2-7, with 7 bases fitting TRBD2. The germline V gene encodes CDR1 MNHEY and CDR2 SVGAGI. The CDR3 contains 14 residues. J lost 5 bases, V lost 2 bases, and 6 bases had no gene match. Written as DNA, the CDR3 is TGTGCCAGCAGTTACGGGCGGGAGATAGACGAGCAGTACTTC. Its protein product is CASSYGREIDEQYF.

This chain joins TRBV14 and TRBJ1-5, with D tentatively TRBD1 (6 bases). There are 15 residues in the CDR3. The V gene's germline CDR1 is SGHDN and CDR2 FVKESK. V gave up 1 base and J gave up 4 bases, with 11 bases separating them. This CDR3 reads CASSQGPGDNQPQHF. The CDR3 DNA reads as TGTGCCAGCAGCCAAGGGCCAGGGGATAATCAGCCCCAGCATTTT.

J is TRBJ2-7 and V is TRBV20-1, with 10 bases lining up with TRBD2. Germline V lookup: CDR1 DFQATT, CDR2 SNEGSKA (reference sequence). The CDR3 consists of 18 residues. V lost 0 bases and J lost 2; bases outside the gene matches: 13. DNA for the CDR3: TGCAGTGCTAGAGATCCTAGCGGGAGACCAAGCGTCACCTACGAGCAGTACTTC. Translating it yields CSARDPSGRPSVTYEQYF.

V and J are TRBV3-1 and TRBJ2-5; 7 bases are a match to TRBD2. Germline V gene data show CDR1 as LGHDT and CDR2 as YNNKEL (reference sequence). The CDR3 covers 15 residues. V was clipped by 0 bases and J by 4 bases; unmatched bases: 5. The CDR3: CASSQERERVETQYF. DNA for the CDR3: TGTGCCAGCAGCCAAGAGCGGGAGAGGGTAGAGACCCAGTACTTC.

To note about this clonotype: The junction shows a germline mismatch at one end, possibly a read error. The V and J genes are TRBV29-1 and TRBJ1-1; D not resolved. The germline V gene encodes CDR1 SQVTM and CDR2 ANQGSEA. CDR3 length equals 12 residues. CDR3 sequence (DNA): TGCAGCGTTGCACGCGGGAACTCTGAAGCTTTCTTT. This encodes CSVARGNSEAFF. Drawing the rest from reference TRBV29-1 and TRBJ1-1, the complete variable domain is SAVISQKPSRDICQRGTSLTIQCQVDSQVTMMFWYRQQPGQSLTLIATANQGSEATYESGFVIDKFPISRPNLTFSTLTVSNMSPEDSSIYLCSVARGNSEAFFGQGTRLTVV.

This clonotype was seen only a few times. The CDR3: CASSQAGGGAYGYTF. The CDR3 coding sequence is TGTGCCAGCAGCCAAGCCGGTGGGGGTGCCTATGGCTACACCTTC. The gene calls are TRBV4-2 and TRBJ1-2; D is perhaps TRBD1 (5 bases). The CDR3 loop spans 15 amino acids. Trimming took off 1 base at V and 4 bases at J, with 13 bases between the two ends. Germline CDR1 reads LGHNA; CDR2 reads YNFKEQ.